Listed here are 30 T cell receptor beta chains from one sample, sequenced in a study of shared clonotypes between healthy human individuals (dated by TCRdb to 2018 to 2021). Library construction relied on the immunoSEQ multiplex PCR assay. TCRdb retrieved this table from immuneACCESS and kept in-frame rearrangements only. Not all clones are present; in checked studies, unresolved V genes account for under half, and no reason is known for the remainder. This sample has about 480,000 clones in its table, and roughly 85% of those were observed once. The ten largest make up about an eighth of the sample. Sequenced material: PBMCs. The receptors were sampled from a woman aged 40 to 50 in good health. Some clones in this sample may be carry-over from other donors' samples.

This chain joins TRBV29-1 and TRBJ2-2; 7 bases agree with TRBD2. Per the germline V gene, CDR1 is SQVTM and CDR2 is ANQGSEA. V shed 3 bases and J 1 base; nucleotides not matched to a gene: 8. CDR3 size: 16 residues. CDR3 nucleotide sequence: TGCAGCGTTGATGGGGGGGAAGGTGAGAACACCGGGGAGCTGTTTTTT. Amino acids: CSVDGGEGENTGELFF.

V gene TRBV15 combines with J gene TRBJ2-7; 10 nucleotides match TRBD2. CDR1 and CDR2 (germline): LNHNV, YYDKDF (reference sequence). The CDR3 length is 14 residues. J gave up 5 bases and V 1 base, and 2 bases lay outside the gene matches. The CDR3 here is CATSRGGTSDEQYF. CDR3 nucleotides: TGTGCCACCAGCAGAGGAGGGACTAGCGACGAGCAGTACTTC.

This chain joins TRBV21-1 and TRBJ2-3; TRBD2 is the table's D call and was not checked against the DNA. TRBV21-1 is termed a pseudogene. The CDR3 has 17 residues. The CDR3 sequence: CASRTKGTGLAIDTQYF. CDR3 in DNA: TGTGCCAGCAGAACCAAGGGGACGGGACTAGCGATCGATACGCAGTATTTT.

The V gene is TRBV7-9, the J gene TRBJ2-1; the D call may be TRBD1 or TRBD2 (5 bases each). The CDR3 consists of 13 residues. Trimming removed 1 base from V and 9 bases from J, with 10 bases in between. Germline values: CDR1 SEHNR, CDR2 FQNEAQ (reference sequence). The CDR3 here is CASSLVGGTEQFF. The CDR3 DNA reads TGTGCCAGCAGCTTAGTAGGTGGGACTGAGCAGTTCTTC.

The rearrangement links TRBV5-4 to TRBJ2-3, with 8 bases lining up with TRBD2. V lost 4 bases, J lost 6 bases, and 4 bases stayed unmatched. This CDR3 is built from 13 residues. In germline, CDR1 is SGHNT, CDR2 YYREEE (reference sequence). In DNA form, the CDR3 reads TGTGCCAGCAGCCAGACTAGCGTCGATACGCAGTATTTT. Protein sequence: CASSQTSVDTQYF. Supplemented by reference TRBV5-4 and TRBJ2-3, the full variable domain reads ETGVTQSPTHLIKTRGQQVTLRCSSQSGHNTVSWYQQALGQGPQFIFQYYREEENGRGNFPPRFSGLQFPNYSSELNVNALELDDSALYLCASSQTSVDTQYFGPGTRLTVL.

As to this clone: At the DNA level, this CDR3 is encoded by other sequences in the same sample as well. J is TRBJ2-7 and V is TRBV18; TRBD2 agrees at 12 bases. V lost 1 base and J lost 3; bases outside the gene matches: 1. The CDR3 is 15 amino acids. Germline V lookup: CDR1 KGHSH, CDR2 LQKENI. CDR3 DNA: TGTGCCAGCTCACCACGGACTAGCGGGAACTACGAGCAGTACTTC. Translating it yields CASSPRTSGNYEQYF.

The rearrangement links TRBV15 to TRBJ2-1; D might be TRBD1 (6 bases). Germline V gene data show CDR1 as LNHNV and CDR2 as YYDKDF (reference sequence). Trimming stripped 0 bases from V and 4 bases from J, with 13 bases between. The CDR3 totals 16 residues. The CDR3: CATSRDRGSPYNEQFF. In DNA form, the CDR3 reads TGTGCCACCAGCAGAGACAGGGGATCCCCTTACAATGAGCAGTTCTTC.

The chain is built from TRBV28 and TRBJ2-2; D is ambiguous. The CDR3 is 14 amino acids. Germline loops: CDR1 MDHEN, CDR2 SYDVKM. V dropped 2 bases and J dropped 4 bases, with 8 bases sitting between them. The CDR3 coding sequence is TGTGCCAGCAGTTTAATGGCATCCACCGGGGAGCTGTTTTTT. Translating gives CASSLMASTGELFF. The full variable domain, its missing parts supplied by reference TRBV28 and TRBJ2-2, is DVKVTQSSRYLVKRTGEKVFLECVQDMDHENMFWYRQDPGLGLRLIYFSYDVKMKEKGDIPEGYSVSREKKERFSLILESASTNQTSMYLCASSLMASTGELFFGEGSRLTVL.

This clone was observed once. V and J are TRBV19 and TRBJ1-1; D perhaps matches TRBD1 (6 bases). Germline loops: CDR1 LNHDA, CDR2 SQIVND (reference sequence). The V and J ends lost 1 base and 0 bases respectively, with 12 bases between them. The CDR3 is made up of 16 amino acids. The DNA of the CDR3 is TGTGCCAGTAGTATAGTCCCGACAGGAATGAACACTGAAGCTTTCTTT. It translates to CASSIVPTGMNTEAFF.

The V call is TRBV29-1, the J call TRBJ2-2; perhaps TRBD1 as D (6 bases). This CDR3 comprises 13 residues. Trimming removed 3 bases from V and 4 bases from J, with 9 bases in between. CDR1 is SQVTM, CDR2 ANQGSEA, per germline. This CDR3 is CSVDEGGTGELFF. CDR3 sequence (DNA): TGCAGCGTTGATGAAGGGGGCACCGGGGAGCTGTTTTTT.

J is TRBJ1-2 and V is TRBV27; possible D gene TRBD1, 5 bases. V lost 3 bases and J lost 4, with 15 bases in between. This CDR3 is built from 15 residues. The V gene's germline CDR1 is MNHEY and CDR2 SMNVEV (reference sequence). CDR3 bases: TGTGCCAGCAGTTTGGAAGGGGCCCACAGCTATGGCTACACCTTC. Translated, it gives CASSLEGAHSYGYTF.

This chain joins TRBV7-2 and TRBJ2-3, with 8 positions matching TRBD2. V lost 1 base to trimming and J lost 4 bases; unmatched junction nucleotides: 4. The CDR3 covers 15 residues. Germline lookup yields CDR1 SGHTA and CDR2 FQGNSA. The CDR3 loop is CASSLVSGSADTQYF. In DNA, the CDR3 is TGTGCCAGCAGCTTAGTGAGCGGGAGTGCAGATACGCAGTATTTT.

The chain uses TRBV2 and TRBJ2-1; 7 bases line up with TRBD2. Per germline, CDR1 SNHLY and CDR2 FYNNEI. This CDR3 has 15 residues. Unmatched junction bases numbered 5, after V lost 4 bases and J lost 2 bases. The CDR3 here is CASSVRGSPYNEQFF. The CDR3 bases are TGTGCCAGCAGTGTGCGGGGGAGCCCCTACAATGAGCAGTTCTTC. Complete variable domain (other parts from reference TRBV2 and TRBJ2-1): EPEVTQTPSHQVTQMGQEVILRCVPISNHLYFYWYRQILGQKVEFLVSFYNNEISEKSEIFDDQFSVERPDGSNFTLKIRSTKLEDSAMYFCASSVRGSPYNEQFFGPGTRLTVL.

At least ten counts were recorded for this clone. This chain connects TRBV2 to TRBJ1-3, with D maybe TRBD1 (5 bases). Germline CDR1 and CDR2: SNHLY and FYNNEI. The CDR3 consists of 14 residues. V lost 4 bases to trimming and J lost 3 bases, with 10 bases between them. The CDR3 spells CASSGWGLGNTIYF. The CDR3 DNA reads TGTGCCAGCAGTGGGTGGGGACTTGGAAACACCATATATTTT.

V is TRBV28 and J is TRBJ2-3; D gene uncertain. The CDR3 is 16 amino acids. Trimming took off 1 base at V and 4 bases at J, with 15 bases between the two ends. Germline CDR1 MDHEN, CDR2 SYDVKM. The CDR3 sequence: CASSLSGDSTADTQYF. The CDR3 DNA reads as TGTGCCAGCAGTTTATCTGGCGACTCGACGGCAGATACGCAGTATTTT.

This sequence joins TRBV19 and TRBJ1-1, with TRBD1 identical over 8 bases. Germline V gene lookup returns CDR1 LNHDA and CDR2 SQIVND (reference sequence). The CDR3 contains 14 residues. The J segment lost 3 bases and the V segment lost 5 bases, leaving 5 bases of the junction unmatched. Here the CDR3 reads CASSFDRGDTEAFF. CDR3 in DNA: TGTGCCAGTAGTTTTGACAGGGGAGACACTGAAGCTTTCTTT.

The chain combines TRBV28 with TRBJ1-4, with TRBD1 matching 7 bases. Germline CDR1 MDHEN, CDR2 SYDVKM. The CDR3 length is 15 residues. V was clipped by 4 bases and J by 7 bases; unmatched bases: 9. CDR3: CASSSTGTAGEKLFF. CDR3 in DNA: TGTGCCAGCAGTTCCACCGGGACAGCGGGTGAAAAACTGTTTTTT.

The chain employs TRBV27 and TRBJ2-7, with 12 bases lining up with TRBD2. CDR1 and CDR2 (germline): MNHEY, SMNVEV (reference sequence). With 5 bases clipped from V and 7 bases from J, the junction kept 9 bases outside the gene matches. This CDR3 region has 15 residues. The CDR3 protein is CASSLRTSGKPEQYF. CDR3 DNA sequence: TGTGCCAGCAGTCTCCGGACTAGCGGGAAACCAGAGCAGTACTTC.

This rearrangement joins TRBV30 to TRBJ2-4; possibly TRBD1 for D (6 bases). CDR3 length: 14 residues. V shed 6 bases and J shed 1 base, with 13 bases lying between them. Germline assignment: CDR1 GTSNPN and CDR2 SVGIG (reference sequence). CDR3 loop: CACSWGQAKNIQYF. The CDR3 DNA sequence: TGTGCCTGTTCCTGGGGGCAGGCCAAAAACATTCAGTACTTC.

This clone was picked up one time. The chain is built from TRBV10-2 and TRBJ1-5; weak D call: TRBD1 (5 bases). The V and J ends lost 3 bases and 5 bases respectively, with 11 bases between them. The CDR3 covers 14 residues. Germline CDR1 reads WSHSY; CDR2 reads SAAADI. CDR3 bases: TGCGCCAGCAGTGAATGGGGGATAGATCAGCCCCAGCATTTT. Protein sequence: CASSEWGIDQPQHF.

This clone was observed a handful of times. V is TRBV25-1 and J is TRBJ2-7; 9 nucleotides align to TRBD1. V lost 5 bases to trimming and J lost 3 bases; unmatched junction nucleotides: 5. Germline values: CDR1 MGHDK, CDR2 SYGVNS. This CDR3 comprises 14 residues. The CDR3 spells CASSTTGGYYEQYF. CDR3 DNA sequence: TGTGCCAGCAGTACGACAGGGGGATACTACGAGCAGTACTTC.

The chain couples TRBV4-1 to TRBJ1-2; 9 bases agree with TRBD1. After removal of 5 bases from V and 7 bases from J, the junction contained 8 bases not matched to a gene. This CDR3 is built from 14 residues. CDR1 is MGHRA and CDR2 is YSYEKL in the germline V gene. The CDR3 is CASSAWTGDGGYTF. DNA for the CDR3: TGCGCCAGCAGCGCCTGGACAGGGGATGGTGGCTACACCTTC.

The chain is built from TRBV28 and TRBJ2-1, with 10 positions matching TRBD2. Germline-derived CDR1 and CDR2 are MDHEN and SYDVKM. Unmatched junction bases numbered 14, after V lost 2 bases and J lost 10 bases. The CDR3 contains 17 residues. This CDR3 reads CASSLSGASGSSGEQFF. In DNA, the CDR3 is TGTGCCAGCAGTTTAAGTGGGGCTAGCGGGAGTTCAGGAGAGCAGTTCTTC.

In nucleotides, the CDR3 is TGTGCCAGCAGTTACTCGGGCCAAAACGAGTTCTTT. It yields the protein CASSYSGQNEFF. The chain joins TRBV6-5 to TRBJ1-1; D remains unclear. The CDR3 is 12 residues long. Germline-derived CDR1 and CDR2 are MNHEY and SVGAGI. Trimming cost V 0 bases and J 14 bases, with 13 bases left between them.

This chain links TRBV27 with TRBJ1-5; D might be TRBD1 (5 bases). Germline V gives CDR1 MNHEY, CDR2 SMNVEV (reference sequence). This CDR3 is 14 amino acids long. V was trimmed by 11 bases and J by 4 bases, leaving 18 bases between them. The CDR3, as DNA: TGTGCCTCCCGCGGGGGAGGAGGAAATCAGCCCCAGCATTTT. Protein sequence: CASRGGGGNQPQHF.

This clone was detected once. The V call is TRBV14, the J call TRBJ2-2; 8 bases match TRBD2. The germline V gene encodes CDR1 SGHDN and CDR2 FVKESK. There are 14 residues in the CDR3. V lost 1 base, J lost 8 bases, and 3 bases stayed unmatched. For the CDR3, the DNA is TGTGCCAGCAGCCAAGGACTAGCGCGGGGGGAGCTGTTTTTT. Residues: CASSQGLARGELFF.

The V and J genes are TRBV5-1 and TRBJ2-2; 8 bases map to TRBD1. CDR3 length: 16 amino acids. Germline V gene data show CDR1 as SGHRS and CDR2 as YFSETQ. Germline trimming cut 4 bases from V and 6 bases from J; bases unmatched to any gene: 11. Here the CDR3 DNA reads TGCGCCAGCAGCGACCCGCGGACAGGGAAGTCCGGGGAGCTGTTTTTT. It yields the protein CASSDPRTGKSGELFF.

V gene TRBV28 combines with J gene TRBJ2-5, with TRBD2 matching 7 bases. Gene TRBJ2-7 matches the end of the DNA better, so the J call may be wrong. The CDR3 is 15 residues long. CDR1 and CDR2 (germline): MDHEN, SYDVKM. CDR3 DNA sequence: TGTGCCAGCAGTTTAAGGCGGAGGGAGGGGCACGAGCAGTACTTC. This codes for CASSLRRREGHEQYF.

A note on this clone: One end of the junction fails to match germline, which may point to a read error. The chain recombines TRBV18 with TRBJ1-5; 8 bases agree with TRBD1. Germline values: CDR1 KGHSH, CDR2 LQKENI. The CDR3 sequence is 15 residues long. The CDR3 loop is CASPPRQGSNQPQHF. DNA of the CDR3: TGTGCCAGCCCACCACGACAGGGGAGCAATCAGCCCCAGCATTTT.

This chain connects TRBV25-1 to TRBJ1-4, with 7 bases aligning to TRBD1. Germline V gene sequence: CDR1 MGHDK, CDR2 SYGVNS. The V segment lost 7 bases and the J segment 8 bases; nucleotides outside the gene matches: 7. The CDR3 totals 13 residues. CDR3 amino acids: CASTEGAWEKLFF. The DNA for the CDR3 is TGTGCCAGCACGGAGGGGGCATGGGAAAAACTGTTTTTT.